This T cell receptor (beta chain) was sequenced for a study of identical twins (dated by TCRdb to about 2016). About the full investigation: TCR alpha and beta repertoires from monozygotic twins, unrelated adults of various ages and cord blood were deep-sequenced to test whether fetal clonotypes persist. To rule out contamination, the twin experiments were replicated at different times with different library preparation protocols.

Library creation used 5' RACE. The sequencer listed for this sample is Illumina HiSeq 2000. A universal primer binding site was introduced by template switching, and a unique molecular identifier was present in the final cDNA, enabling accurate counting of TCR cDNA molecules. Specific primers in the conserved constant-segment region were used to synthesize first-strand cDNA for TCR alpha and beta chains. Each cDNA library was double barcoded, with a SMART-Mk sample barcode plus Illumina barcodes, to control for contamination. TruSeq adapter sequences and Illumina sample barcodes were added in two successive PCR steps. Sequencing of the TCR alpha and beta cDNA libraries was done on the Illumina HiSeq platform using custom primers. Per the source publication's procedure: Raw reads were processed with MiGEC to extract unique molecular identifiers, and MiXCR was used to determine CDR3 positions. For each individual, recombination models were inferred using an EM algorithm with the repgenHMM and IGoR tools. Shared clonotype analysis was performed with the tcR package in R, normalizing sharing by the product of cloneset sizes. To study raw recombination without the effects of thymic and clonal selection, out-of-frame nonproductive sequences were analyzed. The public reads were quality trimmed at Q25 with fastp and then assembled into clones with MiXCR by TCRdb, keeping productive beta chains. Rows matching on CDR3 protein sequence are summarized as one entry with the most common DNA and genes. Here the V and J calls rest on TCRdb's processing, not on the authors' analysis. The sample profile shows some 730,000 distinct CDR3 sequences; 15% to 20% of them were found once. Under 15% of the sample is held by the ten biggest clonotypes.

All donors were healthy Caucasians. Three pairs of female monozygotic twins, all aged roughly 18 to 29 years, made up the twin cohort. RNA for TCR libraries was isolated from peripheral blood mononuclear cells. Broader findings and caveats from the paper: Abundant cord blood beta clonotypes carried fewer insertions; young adult naive repertoires showed a weaker similar trend, while memory repertoires showed none. Because the same donors could not be followed over many years, conclusions were based on cross-sectional statistical analysis. Invariant T cells such as MAIT and iNKT could partly confound zero-insertion analyses, although diverse VJ usage argued against such confounding for most clonotypes. Out-of-frame TCR alpha sharing in monozygotic twins was systematically underestimated by recombination models, whereas sharing between unrelated individuals was in agreement with the recombination models. In beta out-of-frame sequences, excess twin sharing was weaker, because having fewer shared sequences lowered the signal-to-noise ratio. Compared with coincidental sharing between unrelated individuals, an excess of low generation-probability sequences was observed among out-of-frame TCR alpha sequences shared between twins.

Taken from cysteine to phenylalanine, the CDR3 has 14 residues. Of the read, only the CDR3 DNA is kept; its 42 bases are in frame from base 1. V and J are truncated by 0 bases and 4 bases respectively, leaving an intervening sequence of 9 bases. The germline V gene (reference sequence) yields LGHDT for CDR1 and YNNKEL for CDR2. This clonotype was counted at least ten times. Its antigen specificity is not known. There are no base qualities to consult, and no much larger clone falls within one base. This same sample was also part of a study on T cells expressing NK-cell markers. Looking at the second paper: Three sorted T-cell subsets (CD3+CD56+NKG2C+, CD3+CD56+NKG2C- and CD3+CD56-NKG2C+) from fewer than 10 donors had their TCR beta-chain repertoires profiled. Among the eight sequenced donors, only one was HCMV-seronegative, while the other seven were HCMV-seropositive. In several experiments an anti-gammadeltaTCR antibody was added to restrict sorting to alphabetaTCR-expressing T cells. In roughly 6 donors, the dominant CD3+CD56+NKG2C+ clonotypes were found to rank among the top 10 CD8+ clonotypes and to make up about 1.0-7.5% of CD8+ T cells. Those dominant clonotypes were again the most abundant among CD3+CD56-NKG2C+ cells in a few donors, at 28.3-60.1%. It remained unclear whether the expanded NKG2C-expressing T cell clones were specific for HCMV antigens. The study sequenced eight donors, all healthy volunteers chosen at random: three men and five women. HCMV serostatus was determined by detecting HCMV-specific IgG in serum with a commercial ELISA kit. For 5 or 6 donors, unsorted PBMC were also used to sequence bulk peripheral blood T-cell repertoires. Reads were demultiplexed and grouped by UMI with MIGEC, and clonotypes were assembled and quantified with MiTCR. To exclude erroneous sequences, any TCR cDNA sequence not supported by at least two reads was discarded. The tcR package was used for downstream repertoire analysis, and clonotypes were matched between fractions using CDR3 nucleotide sequence together with V segment. Antigen specificity was annotated against VDJdb with VDJmatch, allowing one amino acid substitution in CDR3.

The receptor's source is a young woman in good health. The sequenced sample consisted of PBMCs. Rearrangement joined TRBV3-1 to TRBJ1-2; a tentative D match to TRBD1 spans 5 bases. The CDR3: CASSQDRVSYGYTF. The nucleotide sequence is given as TGTGCCAGCAGCCAAGACAGGGTCTCCTATGGCTACACCTTC.